These T cell receptor beta chains were read from a single sample in a study of blood T cell repertoires in COVID-19. Libraries were prepared by immunoSEQ multiplex PCR; TCRdb keeps only in-frame clonotypes and omits some of them. The data contain some 64,000 clones, 75% to 85% of them seen just once; the ten biggest clones take up just under 6.5%. What was sequenced was peripheral blood. The source is an older woman with acute or convalescent COVID-19. CDR3s leave out the opening cysteine and the closing phenylalanine or tryptophan. Only some rows state a clone size, as once, few, many or a class for expanded clones.

.	TRBV9	ASSVAWGGTEAF
.	TRBV29-1	SVRGSLQGSSTYEQY
.	TRBV7-3	ASSFGGTGELF
.	TRBV19	ASSTGGKQNEKLF
.	TRBV18	ASSPGGSSGNTIY
.	TRBV20-1	SASWQGDYNEQF
few	TRBV10-1	ASSESTGTSGELF
.	TRBV5-1	ASSFRVEETQY
.	TRBV27	ASSLGQGGTEAF
.	TRBV6-4	ASSEAGGYNEQF
once	TRBV6-5	ASTQQGASTGYT
.	TRBV4-1	ASSQEHLTTGELF
.	TRBV18	ASSRAGTGDYEQY
.	TRBV30	AWGPGQLNEKLF
.	TRBV20-1	SVGSHYEQY
.	TRBV12-3/TRBV12-4	ASSTRGEKLF